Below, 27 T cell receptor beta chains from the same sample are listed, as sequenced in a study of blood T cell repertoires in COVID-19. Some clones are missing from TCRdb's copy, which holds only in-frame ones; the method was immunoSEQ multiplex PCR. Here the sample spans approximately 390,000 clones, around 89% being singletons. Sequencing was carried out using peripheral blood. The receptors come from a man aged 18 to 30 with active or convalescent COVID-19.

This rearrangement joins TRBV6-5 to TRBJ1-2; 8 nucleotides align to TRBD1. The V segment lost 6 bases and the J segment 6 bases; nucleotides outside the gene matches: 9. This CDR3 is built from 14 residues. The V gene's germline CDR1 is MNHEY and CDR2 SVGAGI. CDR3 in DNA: TGTGCCAGCAGGGCACTGGACAGGGAGGATGGCTACACCTTC. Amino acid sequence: CASRALDREDGYTF.

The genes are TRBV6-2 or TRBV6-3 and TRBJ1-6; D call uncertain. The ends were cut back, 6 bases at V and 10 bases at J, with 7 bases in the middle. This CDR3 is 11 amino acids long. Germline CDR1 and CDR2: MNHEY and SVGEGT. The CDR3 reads CASSHGSPLHF. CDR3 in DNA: TGTGCCAGCAGCCACGGGTCACCCCTCCACTTT.

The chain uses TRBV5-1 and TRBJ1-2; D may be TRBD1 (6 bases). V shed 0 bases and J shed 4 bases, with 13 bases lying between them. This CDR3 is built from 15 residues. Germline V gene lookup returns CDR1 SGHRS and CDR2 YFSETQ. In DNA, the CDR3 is TGCGCCAGCAGCTTGGTTGATGGGGGCATCTATGGCTACACCTTC. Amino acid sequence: CASSLVDGGIYGYTF.

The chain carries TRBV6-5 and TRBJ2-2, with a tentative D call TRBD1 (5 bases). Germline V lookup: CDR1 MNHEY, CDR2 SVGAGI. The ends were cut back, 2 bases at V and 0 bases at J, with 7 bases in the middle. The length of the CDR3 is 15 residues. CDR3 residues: CASSYDRTNTGELFF. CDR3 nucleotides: TGTGCCAGCAGTTACGACAGAACGAACACCGGGGAGCTGTTTTTT.

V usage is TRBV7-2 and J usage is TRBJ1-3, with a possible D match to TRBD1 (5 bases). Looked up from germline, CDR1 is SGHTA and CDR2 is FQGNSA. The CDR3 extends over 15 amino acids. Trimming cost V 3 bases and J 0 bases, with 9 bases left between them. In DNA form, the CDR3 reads TGTGCCAGCAGCTTGACAGCGCACTCTGGAAACACCATATATTTT. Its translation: CASSLTAHSGNTIYF.

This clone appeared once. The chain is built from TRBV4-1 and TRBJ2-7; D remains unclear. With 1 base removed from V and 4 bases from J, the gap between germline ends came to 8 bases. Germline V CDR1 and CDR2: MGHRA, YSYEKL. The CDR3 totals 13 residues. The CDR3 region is CASSQANPYEQYF. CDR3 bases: TGCGCCAGCAGCCAAGCTAACCCATACGAGCAGTACTTC.

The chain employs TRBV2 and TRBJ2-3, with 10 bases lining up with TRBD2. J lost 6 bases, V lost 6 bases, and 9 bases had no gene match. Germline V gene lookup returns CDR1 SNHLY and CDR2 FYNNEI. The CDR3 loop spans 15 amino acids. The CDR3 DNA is TGTGCCAGCAGACGTTCGGGACTAGCGTCGGATACGCAGTATTTT. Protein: CASRRSGLASDTQYF.

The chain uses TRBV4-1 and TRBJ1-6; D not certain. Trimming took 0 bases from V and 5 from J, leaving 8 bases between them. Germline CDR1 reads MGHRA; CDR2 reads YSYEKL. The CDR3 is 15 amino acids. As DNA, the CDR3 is TGCGCCAGCAGCCAAGAGTGGAGAAATAATTCACCCCTCCACTTT. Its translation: CASSQEWRNNSPLHF.

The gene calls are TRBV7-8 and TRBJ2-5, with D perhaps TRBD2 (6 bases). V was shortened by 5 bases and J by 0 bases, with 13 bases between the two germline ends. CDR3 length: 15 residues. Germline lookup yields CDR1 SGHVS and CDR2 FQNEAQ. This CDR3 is CASSPPRGYQETQYF. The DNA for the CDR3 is TGTGCCAGCAGCCCCCCTCGGGGGTACCAAGAGACCCAGTACTTC.

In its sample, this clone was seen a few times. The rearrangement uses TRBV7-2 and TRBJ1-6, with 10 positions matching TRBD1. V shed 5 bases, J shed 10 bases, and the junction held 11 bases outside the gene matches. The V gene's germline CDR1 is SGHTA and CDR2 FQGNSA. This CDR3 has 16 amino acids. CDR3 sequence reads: CASSQPRQGARSPLHF. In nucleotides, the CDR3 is TGTGCCAGCAGCCAGCCGCGACAGGGGGCTCGGTCACCCCTCCACTTT.

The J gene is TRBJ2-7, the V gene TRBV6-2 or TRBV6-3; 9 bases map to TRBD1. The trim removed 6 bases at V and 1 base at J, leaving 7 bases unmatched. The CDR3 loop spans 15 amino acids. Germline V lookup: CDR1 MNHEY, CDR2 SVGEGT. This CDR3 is CASSSTGGTSYEQYF. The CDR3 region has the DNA TGTGCCAGCAGCTCGACAGGGGGGACTTCCTACGAGCAGTACTTC.

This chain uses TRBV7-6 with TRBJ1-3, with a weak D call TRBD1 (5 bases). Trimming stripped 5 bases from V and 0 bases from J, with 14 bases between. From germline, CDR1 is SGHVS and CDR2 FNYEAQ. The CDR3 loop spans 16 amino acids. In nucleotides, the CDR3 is TGTGCCAGCAGCCTGGGGGAGGCTATCTCTGGAAACACCATATATTTT. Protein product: CASSLGEAISGNTIYF.

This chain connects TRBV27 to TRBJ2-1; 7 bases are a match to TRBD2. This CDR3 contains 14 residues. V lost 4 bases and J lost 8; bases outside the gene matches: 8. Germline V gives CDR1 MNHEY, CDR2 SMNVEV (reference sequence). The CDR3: CASSWGLSGDEQFF. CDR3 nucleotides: TGTGCCAGCAGTTGGGGACTATCGGGCGATGAGCAGTTCTTC.

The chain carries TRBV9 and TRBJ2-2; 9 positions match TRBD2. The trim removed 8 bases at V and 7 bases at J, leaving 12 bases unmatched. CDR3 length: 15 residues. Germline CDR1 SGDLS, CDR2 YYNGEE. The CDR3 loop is CARDSTSGSNGELFF. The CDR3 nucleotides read TGTGCCAGAGATTCGACTAGCGGCAGTAACGGGGAGCTGTTTTTT.

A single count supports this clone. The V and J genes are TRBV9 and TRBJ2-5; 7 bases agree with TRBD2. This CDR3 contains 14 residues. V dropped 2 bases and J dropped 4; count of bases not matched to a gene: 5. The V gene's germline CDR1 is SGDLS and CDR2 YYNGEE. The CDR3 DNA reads TGTGCCAGCAGCGTCGCGGGAGTGGTAGAGACCCAGTACTTC. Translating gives CASSVAGVVETQYF.

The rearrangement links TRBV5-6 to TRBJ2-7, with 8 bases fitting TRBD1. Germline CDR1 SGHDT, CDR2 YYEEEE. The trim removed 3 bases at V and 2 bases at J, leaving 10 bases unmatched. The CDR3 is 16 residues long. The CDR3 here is CASSSMGTGLTYEQYF. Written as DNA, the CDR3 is TGTGCCAGCAGCTCAATGGGGACAGGACTTACCTACGAGCAGTACTTC.

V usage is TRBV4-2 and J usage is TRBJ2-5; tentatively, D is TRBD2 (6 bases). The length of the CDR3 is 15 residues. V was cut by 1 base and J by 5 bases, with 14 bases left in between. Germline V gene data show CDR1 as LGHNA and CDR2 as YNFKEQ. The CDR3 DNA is TGTGCCAGCAGCCAAGTCGGCGGGGCAGGGGAGACCCAGTACTTC. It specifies CASSQVGGAGETQYF.

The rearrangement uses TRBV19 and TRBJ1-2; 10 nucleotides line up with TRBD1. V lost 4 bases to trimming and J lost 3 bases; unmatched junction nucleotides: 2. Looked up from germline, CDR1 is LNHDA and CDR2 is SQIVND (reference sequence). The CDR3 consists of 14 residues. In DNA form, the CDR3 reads TGTGCCAGTAGTACGGGACAGGGGTACTATGGCTACACCTTC. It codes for CASSTGQGYYGYTF.

The CDR3 reads CASRGGSAGNTIYF. The CDR3 DNA is TGTGCCAGCAGGGGGGGAAGTGCTGGAAACACCATATATTTT. This chain links TRBV25-1 with TRBJ1-3; tentative D call: TRBD1 (5 bases). The length of the CDR3 is 14 residues. Between the trimmed V and J ends, which lost 6 bases and 2 bases, there was a span of 11 bases. CDR1 and CDR2 from the germline V gene are MGHDK and SYGVNS.

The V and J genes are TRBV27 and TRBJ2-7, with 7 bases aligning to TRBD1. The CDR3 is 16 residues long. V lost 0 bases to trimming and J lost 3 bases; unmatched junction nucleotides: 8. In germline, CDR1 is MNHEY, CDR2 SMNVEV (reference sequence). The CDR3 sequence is CASSLSPGQRHYEQYF. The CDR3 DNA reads TGTGCCAGCAGTTTATCCCCGGGACAGCGACACTACGAGCAGTACTTC.

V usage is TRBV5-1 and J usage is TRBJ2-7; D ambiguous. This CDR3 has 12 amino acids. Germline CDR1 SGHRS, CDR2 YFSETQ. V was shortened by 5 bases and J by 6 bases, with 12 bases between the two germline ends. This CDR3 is CASRGRISEQYF. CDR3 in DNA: TGCGCCAGCAGAGGCAGGATTAGCGAGCAGTACTTC.

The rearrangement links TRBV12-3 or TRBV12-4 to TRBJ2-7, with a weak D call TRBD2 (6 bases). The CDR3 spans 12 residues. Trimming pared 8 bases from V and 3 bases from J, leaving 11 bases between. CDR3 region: CASGTGNYEQYF. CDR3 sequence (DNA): TGTGCCAGCGGGACTGGCAACTACGAGCAGTACTTC.

The DNA of the CDR3 is TGTGCCAGCAGCAAACCTAGCGGGACCTCCTACAATGAGCAGTTCTTC. This gives the protein CASSKPSGTSYNEQFF. J is TRBJ2-1 and V is TRBV5-4; the match to TRBD2 covers 9 bases. The germline CDR1 and CDR2 sequences are SGHNT and YYREEE (reference sequence). Trimming removed 4 bases from V and 0 bases from J; junction bases left unmatched: 5. The CDR3 length is 16 residues.

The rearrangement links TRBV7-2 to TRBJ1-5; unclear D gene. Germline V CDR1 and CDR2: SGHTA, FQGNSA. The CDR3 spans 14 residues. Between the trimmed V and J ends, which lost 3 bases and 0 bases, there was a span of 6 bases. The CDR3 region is CASSLSNSNQPQHF. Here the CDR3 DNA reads TGTGCCAGCAGCTTGAGTAATAGCAATCAGCCCCAGCATTTT.

CDR3 bases: TGTGCCAGCAGCCCGGAATGGGGCGCAGCCAGCAATGAGCAGTTCTTC. Protein sequence: CASSPEWGAASNEQFF. The chain is built from TRBV7-8 and TRBJ2-1; D perhaps matches TRBD1 (5 bases). This CDR3 has 16 residues. Germline CDR1 reads SGHVS; CDR2 reads FQNEAQ. V gave up 5 bases and J gave up 6 bases, with 20 bases separating them.

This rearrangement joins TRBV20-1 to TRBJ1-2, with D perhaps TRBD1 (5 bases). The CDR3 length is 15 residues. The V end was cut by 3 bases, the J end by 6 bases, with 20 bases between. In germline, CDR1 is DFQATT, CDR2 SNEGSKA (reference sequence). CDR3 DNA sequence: TGCAGTGCTAGTTCAGGGTTTGGTAGTTATGATGGCTACACCTTC. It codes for CSASSGFGSYDGYTF.

In DNA form, the CDR3 reads TGTGCCACCAGTGGTACTTACGACAGGGTGGGCGCGAGCCTTTGGGACACCGGGGAGCTGTTTTTT. Its protein product is CATSGTYDRVGASLWDTGELFF. The chain recombines TRBV24-1 with TRBJ2-2; TRBD1 matches 7 bases. Unmatched junction bases numbered 26, after V lost 5 bases and J lost 3 bases. The germline CDR1 and CDR2 sequences are KGHDR and SFDVKD. CDR3 length equals 22 residues.